This TCR beta chain was recorded in a study of OX40 agonist ivuxolimab in advanced cancers. For the study at large: Of the participants, 40% had some prior anti-PD-1, anti-PD-L1 or anti-CTLA-4 therapy, which was allowed.

Clones were sequenced by immunoSEQ multiplex PCR, and TCRdb holds only the in-frame ones, with some missing. The sample shows around 67,000 clones, about four fifths of them seen only once. Points from the study as a whole: Clonal expansion in partial responders at 0.1-3.0 mg/kg ranked among the lowest. Among T cells, CD8+ cells averaged more expanded clones than CD4+ cells.

Points on this clone: No antigen is known for it.

The origin of this receptor is an adult with an advanced solid tumor such as melanoma, head and neck, liver or kidney cancer. Sample: CD4+ or CD8+ T cells sorted from blood, taken in a trial of the OX40 agonist ivuxolimab.

The CDR3 region has the DNA TGCGCCGGTGACACGGGCGGCTATGGCTACACCTTC. Translated, it gives CAGDTGGYGYTF. The chain couples TRBV5-1 to TRBJ1-2; D is unresolved. The germline V and J ends were trimmed by 10 bases and 4 bases, with 14 bases remaining between them. CDR3 length: 12 residues. Germline lookup yields CDR1 SGHRS and CDR2 YFSETQ.